A single sample is the source of the 22 T cell receptor beta chains below, sequenced in a study of identical twins. TCRdb called the 5' RACE reads again in MiXCR, with one record for every CDR3 protein. The table records approximately 230,000 distinct CDR3 sequences, roughly 7.1% of them present only once. This sample also appeared in a second study, on T cells expressing NK-cell markers.

The material sequenced was CD8+ T cells sorted from blood. The receptors shown here come from a woman under 30 in good health.

The chain carries TRBV7-6 and TRBJ1-2; 7 positions agree with TRBD1. Germline-derived CDR1 and CDR2 are SGHVS and FNYEAQ. This CDR3 region has 15 residues. With 5 bases clipped from V and 2 bases from J, the junction kept 8 bases outside the gene matches. The CDR3 sequence: CASSPQDRRNYGYTF. CDR3 nucleotides: TGTGCCAGCAGCCCCCAGGACAGGCGAAACTATGGCTACACCTTC.

The sample holds many counts of this clonotype. The chain recombines TRBV5-1 with TRBJ2-1, with 14 bases fitting TRBD2. Germline assignment: CDR1 SGHRS and CDR2 YFSETQ. Losses at the gene ends were 8 bases for V and 7 bases for J; bases not matched to a gene: 2. This CDR3 has 13 residues. The CDR3 region has the DNA TGCGCCAGTGGACTAGCGGGAGGAAATGAGCAGTTCTTC. This gives the protein CASGLAGGNEQFF.

Remarks on this clonotype: The junction and the germline gene differ at one end; a read error may be behind it. The chain recombines TRBV9 with TRBJ2-7; tentative D call: TRBD2 (6 bases). In germline, CDR1 is SGDLS, CDR2 YYNGEE. This CDR3 has 10 residues. As DNA, the CDR3 is TGTGCCAGCAGCGGCCCGGGACTCTCGTTC. Amino acids: CASSGPGLSF. The full variable domain, completed using reference TRBV9 and TRBJ2-7, is DSGVTQTPKHLITATGQRVTLRCSPRSGDLSVYWYQQSLDQGLQFLIQYYNGEERAKGNILERFSAQQFPDLHSELNLSSLELGDSALYFCASSGPGLSFGPGTRLTVT.

This clonotype showed up just a few times. This chain uses TRBV7-2 with TRBJ2-1; the match to TRBD2 covers 11 bases. CDR1 and CDR2 (germline): SGHTA, FQGNSA. This CDR3 region has 14 residues. With 5 bases clipped from V and 9 bases from J, the junction kept 6 bases outside the gene matches. CDR3 protein: CASSPRLAGSEQFF. CDR3 sequence (DNA): TGTGCCAGCAGCCCCCGACTAGCGGGGTCTGAGCAGTTCTTC.

This clonotype was seen at least ten times. V usage is TRBV29-1 and J usage is TRBJ2-7; D assignment may be TRBD1 or TRBD2 (5 bases each). With 3 bases removed from V and 6 bases from J, the gap between germline ends came to 12 bases. This CDR3 has 12 residues. The germline gives CDR1 SQVTM, CDR2 ANQGSEA. This chain's CDR3 is CSVDRGRGEQYF. As DNA, the CDR3 is TGCAGCGTTGATCGGGGAAGGGGCGAGCAGTACTTC.

This rearrangement joins TRBV29-1 to TRBJ2-1, with 12 bases fitting TRBD2. There are 19 residues in the CDR3. Germline trimming cut 4 bases from V and 0 bases from J; bases unmatched to any gene: 13. Germline CDR1 reads SQVTM; CDR2 reads ANQGSEA. CDR3 bases: TGCAGCGTTGTTCCTTGGACTAGCGGGGTAAAAGGCTCCTACAATGAGCAGTTCTTC. This translates into CSVVPWTSGVKGSYNEQFF.

The gene calls are TRBV3-1 and TRBJ1-3; D is unclear. The V gene lost 0 bases and the J gene lost 1 base, with 7 bases spanning the gap. Germline V gene sequence: CDR1 LGHDT, CDR2 YNNKEL (reference sequence). CDR3 length: 15 amino acids. As DNA, the CDR3 is TGTGCCAGCAGCCAAGAAATAGTATCTGGAAACACCATATATTTT. It translates to CASSQEIVSGNTIYF.

V and J are TRBV6-1 and TRBJ1-5; D remains unclear. CDR3 size: 14 residues. Germline CDR1 reads MNHNS; CDR2 reads SASEGT. V shed 0 bases and J shed 4 bases, with 7 bases lying between them. The CDR3 is CASSEAFRNQPQHF. The CDR3 DNA follows: TGTGCCAGCAGTGAAGCATTTAGGAATCAGCCCCAGCATTTT.

V usage is TRBV5-5 and J usage is TRBJ2-1; D gene ambiguous. The V and J ends lost 2 bases and 12 bases respectively, with 15 bases between them. Germline V gene data show CDR1 as SGHKS and CDR2 as YYEKEE (reference sequence). The CDR3 has 13 amino acids. In DNA form, the CDR3 reads TGTGCCAGCAGCTTTGACCCCCGGAGTTGGCAGTTCTTC. Its protein product is CASSFDPRSWQFF.

This clonotype appeared a few times. The chain employs TRBV29-1 and TRBJ2-7; 7 bases match TRBD1. The CDR3 length is 13 residues. V was pared by 0 bases and J by 3 bases, with 2 bases of the junction left unmatched. The V gene's germline CDR1 is SQVTM and CDR2 ANQGSEA. CDR3 DNA sequence: TGCAGCGTTGAAGAACGACAGGGCTACGAGCAGTACTTC. This codes for CSVEERQGYEQYF.

The CDR3: CASSLPGGCDTEAFF. The CDR3 DNA sequence: TGTGCCAGCAGCCTCCCGGGGGGGTGTGACACTGAAGCTTTCTTT. V gene TRBV21-1 combines with J gene TRBJ1-1; the listed D gene, TRBD1, was not tested against the DNA. TRBV21-1 is a pseudogene segment. The CDR3 is made up of 15 amino acids.

This clonotype was detected a few times. This chain connects TRBV11-2 to TRBJ1-1, with a weak D call TRBD1 (5 bases). The CDR3 is 16 amino acids. Germline V gene sequence: CDR1 SGHAT, CDR2 FQNNGV. The germline V and J ends were trimmed by 0 bases and 5 bases, with 16 bases remaining between them. The chain's CDR3 is CASSLEGMGGWTEAFF. The CDR3 DNA reads TGTGCCAGCAGCTTAGAAGGGATGGGGGGTTGGACTGAAGCTTTCTTT.

This clonotype was observed a handful of times. The rearrangement joins TRBV6-6 to TRBJ2-7, with a weak D call TRBD2 (5 bases). Trimming removed 3 bases from V and 6 bases from J, with 12 bases in between. In germline, CDR1 is MNHNY, CDR2 SVGAGI (reference sequence). This CDR3 spans 13 amino acids. In nucleotides, the CDR3 is TGTGCCAGCAGTTATCTGGCGGGCTCCGAGCAGTACTTC. Amino acid sequence: CASSYLAGSEQYF.

The sample holds a few counts of this clonotype. The chain uses TRBV5-1 and TRBJ2-5, with D perhaps TRBD2 (6 bases). Looked up from germline, CDR1 is SGHRS and CDR2 is YFSETQ. CDR3 length: 16 amino acids. Trimming removed 0 bases from V and 3 bases from J, with 15 bases in between. In DNA form, the CDR3 reads TGCGCCAGCAGCTTGGCCCTGGCGGGGCAGGAAGAGACCCAGTACTTC. This sequence encodes CASSLALAGQEETQYF.

This clonotype was picked up a small number of times. The V gene is TRBV11-2, the J gene TRBJ2-1; tentatively, D is TRBD2 (7 bases). This CDR3 comprises 13 residues. Trimming took off 5 bases at V and 8 bases at J, with 13 bases between the two ends. The germline V gene has CDR1 SGHAT and CDR2 FQNNGV. The CDR3 sequence is CASSVGGGYEQFF. The CDR3 nucleotides are TGTGCCAGCAGCGTCGGCGGGGGCTATGAGCAGTTCTTC. The full variable domain, its missing parts supplied by reference TRBV11-2 and TRBJ2-1, is EAGVAQSPRYKIIEKRQSVAFWCNPISGHATLYWYQQILGQGPKLLIQFQNNGVVDDSQLPKDRFSAERLKGVDSTLKIQPAKLEDSAVYLCASSVGGGYEQFFGPGTRLTVL.

The V gene is TRBV11-2, the J gene TRBJ2-2, with 9 nucleotides matching TRBD1. Looked up from germline, CDR1 is SGHAT and CDR2 is FQNNGV. Germline trimming cut 3 bases from V and 4 bases from J; bases unmatched to any gene: 6. The CDR3 is 16 residues long. The CDR3 bases are TGTGCCAGCAGCTTTGGGCCGGGACAGGGCACCGGGGAGCTGTTTTTT. Protein product: CASSFGPGQGTGELFF.

This clonotype showed up many times. The chain links TRBV27 to TRBJ2-5; no definite D call. Germline V gene lookup returns CDR1 MNHEY and CDR2 SMNVEV (reference sequence). This CDR3 region has 11 residues. Deletions cut 6 bases from V and 7 bases from J, with 9 bases between. CDR3 DNA: TGTGCCAGCAGCCAGGAAGGGACCCAGTACTTC. This gives the protein CASSQEGTQYF.

This clonotype was detected a few times. The chain links TRBV6-2 or TRBV6-3 to TRBJ1-2; 11 bases map to TRBD1. V shed 7 bases, J shed 4 bases, and the junction held 5 bases outside the gene matches. This CDR3 is 14 amino acids long. Germline V gene sequence: CDR1 MNHEY, CDR2 SVGEGT. CDR3 DNA sequence: TGTGCCAGCACCCGGACAGGGGGCGGCTATGGCTACACCTTC. The encoded protein is CASTRTGGGYGYTF.

This clonotype appeared a few times. The rearrangement uses TRBV4-3 and TRBJ2-1, with TRBD2 as a possible D gene (6 bases). Between the trimmed V and J ends, which lost 1 base and 6 bases, there was a span of 7 bases. Looked up from germline, CDR1 is LGHNA and CDR2 is YSLEER. The CDR3 length is 13 residues. The CDR3 here is CASSQASANEQFF. The CDR3 nucleotides are TGCGCCAGCAGCCAAGCTAGCGCCAATGAGCAGTTCTTC.

J is TRBJ2-6 and V is TRBV6-5, with D perhaps matching TRBD1 (6 bases). Germline-derived CDR1 and CDR2 are MNHEY and SVGAGI. Between the trimmed V and J ends, which lost 4 bases and 4 bases, there was a span of 14 bases. This CDR3 is 16 amino acids long. For the CDR3, the DNA is TGTGCCAGCAGTTTCTCGGCAGGGGACGGGGCCAACGTCCTGACTTTC. It specifies CASSFSAGDGANVLTF.

This clonotype was seen a few times. The chain combines TRBV20-1 with TRBJ2-7; possible D gene TRBD1, 5 bases. The germline CDR1 and CDR2 sequences are DFQATT and SNEGSKA (reference sequence). Trimming cost V 5 bases and J 3 bases, with 11 bases left between them. The CDR3 covers 12 residues. The CDR3 DNA follows: TGCAGTGCTGCCGACAGAGTCTACGAGCAGTACTTC. Translating it yields CSAADRVYEQYF.

This clonotype was counted a few times. This chain connects TRBV7-3 to TRBJ2-3; unclear D gene. The germline V and J ends were trimmed by 2 bases and 6 bases, with 9 bases remaining between them. This CDR3 is built from 13 residues. Per germline, CDR1 SGHTA and CDR2 FQGTGA. The DNA for the CDR3 is TGTGCCAGCAGCTTATGGGCCAGCGATACGCAGTATTTT. Residues: CASSLWASDTQYF.